This T cell receptor (beta chain) originates from a study of blood T cell repertoires in COVID-19. Study background: PBMCs, B-cell-depleted T cells, or T cells were the source of the cDNA or gDNA that made up the material.

From germline, CDR1 is KGHSH and CDR2 LQKENI. V dropped 3 bases and J dropped 4; count of bases not matched to a gene: 8. The CDR3 extends over 16 amino acids. This clone was picked up a small number of times. Repertoires were generated with immunoSEQ multiplex PCR, while TCRdb's copy carries only in-frame clones and drops some. The sample consists of under 300,000 clones, approximately 85% of them appearing once. The TCR comes from a woman aged 45-65 years who had been exposed to COVID-19. This chain uses TRBV18 with TRBJ2-1; 8 bases match TRBD2. The sample consisted of PBMCs or T cells enriched from blood (not recorded which). The CDR3 DNA is TGTGCCAGCTCACCCCTCGGTAGCGGGGATTACAATGAGCAGTTCTTC. Translation gives CASSPLGSGDYNEQFF. Full variable domain (remainder filled in from reference TRBV18 and TRBJ2-1): NAGVMQNPRHLVRRRGQEARLRCSPMKGHSHVYWYRQLPEEGLKFMVYLQKENIIDESGMPKERFSAEFPKEGPSILRIQQVVRGDSAAYFCASSPLGSGDYNEQFFGPGTRLTVL.